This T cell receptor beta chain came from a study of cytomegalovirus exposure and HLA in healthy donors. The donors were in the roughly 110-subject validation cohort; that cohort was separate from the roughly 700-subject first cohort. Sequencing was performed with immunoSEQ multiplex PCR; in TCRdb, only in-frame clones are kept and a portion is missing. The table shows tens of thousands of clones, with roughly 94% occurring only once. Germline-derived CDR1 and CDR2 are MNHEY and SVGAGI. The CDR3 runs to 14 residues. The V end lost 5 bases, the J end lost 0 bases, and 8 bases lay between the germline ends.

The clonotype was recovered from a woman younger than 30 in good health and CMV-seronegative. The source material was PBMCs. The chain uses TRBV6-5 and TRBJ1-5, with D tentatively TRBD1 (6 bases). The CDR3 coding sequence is TGTGCCAGCAGTCTGGACAGTAGCAATCAGCCCCAGCATTTT. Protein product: CASSLDSSNQPQHF.